A single sample is the source of the 25 T cell receptor beta chains below, sequenced in a study of tissue T cells after allogeneic stem cell transplantation. Profiling relied on immunoSEQ multiplex PCR, and the TCRdb table lists in-frame clones only, not all of them. The top ten clones hold roughly 3.8% of a sample with roughly 42,000 clones, over 85% of them seen once. The source was blood, collected before transplantation. These receptors came from a woman aged 40 to 75 who later had graft-versus-host disease after an allogeneic stem cell transplant.

The chain has TRBV6-6 and TRBJ1-2, with a possible D match to TRBD1 (5 bases). Between the trimmed V and J ends, which lost 0 bases and 8 bases, there was a span of 10 bases. CDR3 length equals 13 residues. Looked up from germline, CDR1 is MNHNY and CDR2 is SVGAGI (reference sequence). This chain's CDR3 is CASSYSGRGGYTF. The CDR3 coding sequence is TGTGCCAGCAGTTACTCGGGACGCGGGGGCTACACCTTC.

The rearrangement links TRBV5-1 to TRBJ2-2, with a possible D match to TRBD1 (5 bases). The CDR3 spans 15 residues. V was clipped by 1 base and J by 2 bases, with 9 bases between them. Looked up from germline, CDR1 is SGHRS and CDR2 is YFSETQ. The CDR3 nucleotides read TGCGCCAGCAGCTTGATGGACACCAACACCGGGGAGCTGTTTTTT. Encoded protein: CASSLMDTNTGELFF. The full variable domain, completed using reference TRBV5-1 and TRBJ2-2, is KAGVTQTPRYLIKTRGQQVTLSCSPISGHRSVSWYQQTPGQGLQFLFEYFSETQRNKGNFPGRFSGRQFSNSRSEMNVSTLELGDSALYLCASSLMDTNTGELFFGEGSRLTVL.

V is TRBV7-2 and J is TRBJ2-2; maybe TRBD2 (6 bases). Trimming took off 5 bases at V and 4 bases at J, with 14 bases between the two ends. The germline V gene has CDR1 SGHTA and CDR2 FQGNSA. The length of the CDR3 is 15 residues. The DNA for the CDR3 is TGTGCCAGCAGCCCCCGGGAGTCCGGCACCGGGGAGCTGTTTTTT. It yields the protein CASSPRESGTGELFF.

This clone was recorded a few times. This chain uses TRBV16 with TRBJ1-2; 7 nucleotides agree with TRBD1. V trimming: 6 bases; J trimming: 2 bases; junction bases outside the gene matches: 9. Looked up from germline, CDR1 is KGHSY and CDR2 is FQNENV. The CDR3 contains 15 residues. CDR3 DNA: TGTGCCAGCAGAGTACAGGGGAAAGGGAACTATGGCTACACCTTC. As protein: CASRVQGKGNYGYTF.

DNA of the CDR3: TGTGCCAGCAGTTTGGATGGAAACACCATATATTTT. This sequence encodes CASSLDGNTIYF. The chain couples TRBV27 to TRBJ1-3; D ambiguous. The CDR3 spans 12 residues. The ends were cut back, 3 bases at V and 3 bases at J, with 3 bases in the middle. The germline gives CDR1 MNHEY, CDR2 SMNVEV (reference sequence).

The CDR3 loop reads CASSTSTGGPNEKLFF. Here the CDR3 DNA reads TGTGCCAGCAGTACCTCGACAGGGGGCCCTAATGAAAAACTGTTTTTT. The V gene is TRBV6-6, the J gene TRBJ1-4; 10 bases agree with TRBD1. CDR3 length: 16 residues. V trimming: 5 bases; J trimming: 3 bases; junction bases outside the gene matches: 6. Looked up from germline, CDR1 is MNHNY and CDR2 is SVGAGI (reference sequence).

This chain connects TRBV28 to TRBJ2-3; D is undetermined. The CDR3 loop spans 15 amino acids. In germline, CDR1 is MDHEN, CDR2 SYDVKM. Between the trimmed V and J ends, which lost 1 base and 0 bases, there was a span of 8 bases. DNA for the CDR3: TGTGCCAGCAGTTTATTCCAAACTAGCACAGATACGCAGTATTTT. Its protein product is CASSLFQTSTDTQYF.

This chain links TRBV7-9 with TRBJ1-2; D is perhaps TRBD1 (6 bases). The length of the CDR3 is 13 residues. The germline V gene encodes CDR1 SEHNR and CDR2 FQNEAQ (reference sequence). Trimming shortened V by 5 bases and J by 2 bases, and 9 bases separated the two germline ends. This CDR3 reads CASSPTGNYGYTF. The CDR3 DNA reads as TGTGCCAGCAGCCCTACAGGGAACTATGGCTACACCTTC.

The chain couples TRBV19 to TRBJ1-2; possible D gene TRBD1, 6 bases. CDR3 length: 14 residues. The V and J ends lost 5 bases and 4 bases respectively, with 14 bases between them. Germline lookup yields CDR1 LNHDA and CDR2 SQIVND (reference sequence). The CDR3 sequence is CASSPRRQVYGYTF. The CDR3 region has the DNA TGTGCCAGTAGTCCCCGGCGACAGGTCTATGGCTACACCTTC.

Only one count was recorded for this clone. The CDR3 nucleotides read TGTGCCATCAGCGCTGCAGGGGCTGGCTCTGGGGCCAACGTCCTGACTTTC. It yields the protein CAISAAGAGSGANVLTF. This chain links TRBV10-3 with TRBJ2-6; D might be TRBD1 (6 bases). CDR3 length: 17 residues. The germline V gene encodes CDR1 ENHRY and CDR2 SYGVKD. Trimming took 6 bases from V and 0 from J, leaving 15 bases between them.

This clone was seen only once. The chain links TRBV29-1 to TRBJ1-3; D gene ambiguous. CDR3 size: 15 residues. Germline V lookup: CDR1 SQVTM, CDR2 ANQGSEA. V dropped 0 bases and J dropped 4 bases, with 13 bases sitting between them. DNA of the CDR3: TGCAGCGTTGAAGATCCCGGCAGGTCCGGAAACACCATATATTTT. Translation: CSVEDPGRSGNTIYF.

The DNA of the CDR3 is TGTGCCAGCAGTGACCCTCTAGGACTTACCACCTACGAGCAGTACTTC. It is translated as CASSDPLGLTTYEQYF. V gene TRBV25-1 combines with J gene TRBJ2-7; TRBD2 might be the D (5 bases). Germline values: CDR1 MGHDK, CDR2 SYGVNS. The ends were cut back, 3 bases at V and 2 bases at J, with 17 bases in the middle. This CDR3 has 16 residues.

This clone is a singleton in its sample. One junction end does not reproduce the germline sequence, and a read error may be involved. The J gene is TRBJ1-4, the V gene TRBV4-3; 10 bases match TRBD1. Germline CDR1 and CDR2: LGHNA and YSLEER. The CDR3 covers 19 residues. The CDR3: CARSRHLATGGGGGEKLFF. The CDR3 bases are TGCGCCCGCAGCCGACACTTGGCGACAGGGGGCGGCGGGGGTGAAAAACTGTTTTTT.

J is TRBJ2-5 and V is TRBV19; a possible D gene is TRBD1 (6 bases). CDR3 length: 15 amino acids. CDR1 is LNHDA, CDR2 SQIVND, per germline (reference sequence). Trimming left V 3 bases short and J 2 bases short, with 13 bases between. CDR3 protein: CASSIWDTGQETQYF. DNA of the CDR3: TGTGCCAGTAGTATCTGGGACACGGGACAAGAGACCCAGTACTTC.

The rearrangement joins TRBV30 to TRBJ1-2; tentatively, D is TRBD1 (6 bases). This CDR3 is built from 13 residues. CDR1 is GTSNPN and CDR2 is SVGIG in the germline V gene (reference sequence). Trimming shortened V by 0 bases and J by 7 bases, and 12 bases separated the two germline ends. The CDR3 region has the DNA TGTGCCTGGAGTGTACGGGGGCCCCGTGGCTACACCTTC. Its protein is CAWSVRGPRGYTF.

CDR3 region: CASSSRPGTSGRVSSYNEQFF. For the CDR3, the DNA is TGTGCCAGCAGCTCGAGGCCCGGGACTAGCGGGAGGGTTAGCTCCTACAATGAGCAGTTCTTC. The chain uses TRBV13 and TRBJ2-1; 16 positions agree with TRBD2. Germline CDR1 PRHDT, CDR2 FYEKMQ (reference sequence). The V and J ends lost 4 bases and 0 bases, in that order; junction bases with no gene match: 12. The CDR3 has 21 amino acids.

The chain is built from TRBV6-5 and TRBJ2-2; weak D call: TRBD1 (7 bases). Trimming took 5 bases from V and 4 from J, leaving 14 bases between them. The CDR3 runs 15 residues. The V gene's germline CDR1 is MNHEY and CDR2 SVGAGI. The CDR3 reads CASSPRDSPTGELFF. The CDR3 DNA follows: TGTGCCAGCAGTCCGCGGGACAGCCCCACCGGGGAGCTGTTTTTT.

The table lists this clone with a count of one. The chain recombines TRBV5-1 with TRBJ2-3, with 7 bases identical to TRBD2. The CDR3 totals 15 residues. J lost 5 bases, V lost 4 bases, and 10 bases had no gene match. Germline loops: CDR1 SGHRS, CDR2 YFSETQ. DNA for the CDR3: TGCGCCAGCAGCCTACGACTTGCTAGCGGAGATACGCAGTATTTT. It is translated as CASSLRLASGDTQYF.

The rearrangement uses TRBV11-2 and TRBJ2-3; 8 bases match TRBD1. The CDR3 sequence is 17 residues long. V gave up 3 bases and J gave up 5 bases; unmatched junction bases: 13. Germline CDR1 is SGHAT and CDR2 is FQNNGV. For the CDR3, the DNA is TGTGCCAGCAGCTTTACGGATGGCGGACAGGGAATAGATACGCAGTATTTT. Protein sequence: CASSFTDGGQGIDTQYF.

This clone was recorded a few times. The chain employs TRBV25-1 and TRBJ2-3; TRBD2 aligns across 8 bases. V was clipped by 11 bases and J by 4 bases; unmatched bases: 11. CDR3 length: 14 residues. Looked up from germline, CDR1 is MGHDK and CDR2 is SYGVNS. The DNA for the CDR3 is TGTGCCGGATCACCAGCGGGAGCGGCAGATACGCAGTATTTT. Protein sequence: CAGSPAGAADTQYF.

The chain combines TRBV2 with TRBJ2-5, with 10 bases matching TRBD1. The CDR3 is 15 amino acids. The trim removed 6 bases at V and 1 base at J, leaving 5 bases unmatched. Germline V gene data show CDR1 as SNHLY and CDR2 as FYNNEI. The CDR3 spells CASRAGTGAQETQYF. Written as DNA, the CDR3 is TGTGCCAGCAGAGCCGGGACAGGGGCCCAAGAGACCCAGTACTTC.

This clone has only one observation. V gene TRBV7-2 combines with J gene TRBJ2-7; 7 bases map to TRBD2. J was trimmed by 0 bases and V by 1 base; bases with no gene match: 3. The CDR3 length is 15 residues. The germline V gene encodes CDR1 SGHTA and CDR2 FQGNSA. The CDR3 protein is CASSLEASGSYEQYF. The CDR3 DNA reads as TGTGCCAGCAGCTTAGAGGCTAGCGGCTCCTACGAGCAGTACTTC.

The rearrangement uses TRBV10-3 and TRBJ2-3, with D possibly being TRBD2 (5 bases). Germline CDR1 reads ENHRY; CDR2 reads SYGVKD. The V end lost 3 bases, the J end lost 0 bases, and 10 bases lay between the germline ends. The CDR3 length is 15 residues. CDR3 nucleotides: TGTGCCATCAGTGAAGGACTTCCTAGCACAGATACGCAGTATTTT. Its translation is CAISEGLPSTDTQYF.

The rearrangement links TRBV18 to TRBJ1-3; possibly TRBD1 for D (6 bases). The germline CDR1 and CDR2 sequences are KGHSH and LQKENI. The V end lost 1 base, the J end lost 3 bases, and 10 bases lay between the germline ends. This CDR3 is built from 15 residues. The CDR3 DNA follows: TGTGCCAGCTCACCACAACAGGGTGGTGGAAACACCATATATTTT. Residues: CASSPQQGGGNTIYF.

This chain links TRBV18 with TRBJ1-2; TRBD1 agrees at 10 bases. CDR1 is KGHSH and CDR2 is LQKENI in the germline V gene. Germline trimming cut 1 base from V and 2 bases from J; bases unmatched to any gene: 7. This CDR3 has 17 residues. This CDR3 is CASSPQFRDRGNYGYTF. In DNA, the CDR3 is TGTGCCAGCTCACCACAATTCCGGGACAGGGGAAACTATGGCTACACCTTC. Full variable domain (remainder filled in from reference TRBV18 and TRBJ1-2): NAGVMQNPRHLVRRRGQEARLRCSPMKGHSHVYWYRQLPEEGLKFMVYLQKENIIDESGMPKERFSAEFPKEGPSILRIQQVVRGDSAAYFCASSPQFRDRGNYGYTFGSGTRLTVV.